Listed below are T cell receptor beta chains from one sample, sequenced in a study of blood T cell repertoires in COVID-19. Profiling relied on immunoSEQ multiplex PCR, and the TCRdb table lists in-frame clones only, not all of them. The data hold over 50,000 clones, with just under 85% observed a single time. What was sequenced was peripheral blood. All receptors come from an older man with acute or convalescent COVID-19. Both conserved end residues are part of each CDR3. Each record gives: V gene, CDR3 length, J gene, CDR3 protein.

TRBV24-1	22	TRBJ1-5	CATSDLRGGQAPRQDGNQPQHF
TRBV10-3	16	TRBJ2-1	CAISESRGGSYNEQFF
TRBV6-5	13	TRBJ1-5	CASSYRSNQPQHF
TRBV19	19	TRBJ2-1	CASRPSLLRGSAAYNEQFF
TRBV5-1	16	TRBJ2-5	CASSLDGTPYQETQYF
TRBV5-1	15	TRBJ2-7	CASSPGTASSYEQYF
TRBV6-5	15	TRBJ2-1	CASSSQPQGGNEQFF
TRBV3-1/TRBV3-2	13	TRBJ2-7	CASRSRAGQGPYF
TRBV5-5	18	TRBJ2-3	CASSAGRGTSGDTDTQYF
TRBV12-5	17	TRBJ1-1	CASGLEGQGALDTEAFF
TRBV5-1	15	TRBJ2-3	CASSLGTGGTDTQYF
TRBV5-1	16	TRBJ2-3	CASSLGLAGATDTQYF
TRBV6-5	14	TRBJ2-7	CASWPPGSPYEQYF
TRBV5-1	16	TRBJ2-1	CASSLDGTGGFDEQFF
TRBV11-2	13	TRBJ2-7	CASSLQTAYEQYF
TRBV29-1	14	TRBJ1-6	CSVLIAGGNSPLHF
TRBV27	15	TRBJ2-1	CASSLGASNGNEQFF
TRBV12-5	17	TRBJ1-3	CASGLVPGGASGNTIYF
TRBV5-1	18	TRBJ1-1	CASSPGGTGYRVNTEAFF
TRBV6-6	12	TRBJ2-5	CASGAGVETQYF
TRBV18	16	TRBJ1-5	CASSPGTGRGNQPQHF
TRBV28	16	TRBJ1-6	CASSLSGYKRDSPLHF
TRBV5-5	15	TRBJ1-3	CASSLEGFSGNTIYF
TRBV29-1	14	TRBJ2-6	CSVVGGPGANVLTF
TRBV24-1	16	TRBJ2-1	CATSDETGGLAGEQFF
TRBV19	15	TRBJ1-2	CASTSGDRLNYGYTF
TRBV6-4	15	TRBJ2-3	CASSPRDSSTDTQYF
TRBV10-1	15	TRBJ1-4	CASSEGQGDLEKLFF
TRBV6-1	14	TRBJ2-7	CASSEWDRGYEQYF
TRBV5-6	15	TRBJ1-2	CASTPWGQFNYGYTF
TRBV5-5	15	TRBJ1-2	CASSLGGGETYGYTF
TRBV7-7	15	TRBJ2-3	CASSSGGHSTDTQYF
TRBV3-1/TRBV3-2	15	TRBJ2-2	CASSRADSYTGELFF
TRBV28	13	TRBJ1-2	CASSGEVDYGYTF
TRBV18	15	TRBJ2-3	CASSPGGGPTDTQYF
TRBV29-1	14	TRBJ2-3	CSVDATGLTDTQYF
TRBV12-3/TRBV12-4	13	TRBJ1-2	CASSLQGSYGYTF
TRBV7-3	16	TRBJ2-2	CASSLMASGNTGELFF
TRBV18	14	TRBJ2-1	CASSQTTGDNEQFF